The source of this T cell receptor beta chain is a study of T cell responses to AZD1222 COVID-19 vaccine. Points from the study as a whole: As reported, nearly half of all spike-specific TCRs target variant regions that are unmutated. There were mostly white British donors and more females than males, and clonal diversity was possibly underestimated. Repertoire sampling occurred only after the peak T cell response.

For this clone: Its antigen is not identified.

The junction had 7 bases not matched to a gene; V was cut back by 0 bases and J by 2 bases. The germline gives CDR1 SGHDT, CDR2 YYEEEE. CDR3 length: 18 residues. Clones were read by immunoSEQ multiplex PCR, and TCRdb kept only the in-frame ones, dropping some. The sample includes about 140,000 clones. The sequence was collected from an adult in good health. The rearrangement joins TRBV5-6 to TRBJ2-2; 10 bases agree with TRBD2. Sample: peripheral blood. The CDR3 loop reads CASSLVVLAGQNTGELFF. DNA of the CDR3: TGTGCCAGCAGCTTGGTGGTACTAGCGGGGCAAAACACCGGGGAGCTGTTTTTT.